These 8 T cell receptor beta chains came from one sample sequenced in a study of T-cell reconstitution after alpha-beta-depleted transplantation in children. Preparation of the TCRbeta library used unique molecular identifiers. Via MiXCR, TCRdb re-called the PCR reads, giving one row per CDR3 protein. This table has around 490,000 distinct CDR3 sequences, over 9.5% appearing once. The sequencing here drew on PBMCs, mostly from graft donor cells, taken 180 days after TCRalphabeta/CD19-depleted stem cell transplant. Source of these receptors: a female patient aged 2-9 years who had a stem cell transplant for aplastic anemia, so the T cells may come from the graft donor.

The chain joins TRBV10-3 to TRBJ2-5; D might be TRBD2 (6 bases). Trimming took off 11 bases at V and 3 bases at J, with 16 bases between the two ends. This CDR3 contains 13 residues. Germline loops: CDR1 ENHRY, CDR2 SYGVKD. The CDR3 here is CAVRGTAKETQYF. The CDR3 DNA is TGTGCCGTGAGAGGGACTGCCAAAGAGACCCAGTACTTC.

The CDR3 loop is CASSSRTDSYEQYF. The DNA of the CDR3 is TGCGCCAGCAGCTCCCGGACAGATAGCTACGAGCAGTACTTC. This rearrangement joins TRBV5-1 to TRBJ2-7; tentative D call: TRBD1 (6 bases). The ends were cut back, 3 bases at V and 3 bases at J, with 13 bases in the middle. In germline, CDR1 is SGHRS, CDR2 YFSETQ. The CDR3 covers 14 residues.

The rearrangement links TRBV7-3 to TRBJ2-5; 9 nucleotides align to TRBD2. CDR3 length: 17 residues. Losses at the gene ends were 5 bases for V and 0 bases for J; bases not matched to a gene: 10. Germline V gives CDR1 SGHTA, CDR2 FQGTGA. The CDR3, as DNA: TGTGCCAGCAGCCTAGGCCCTAGCGGGATGTACCAAGAGACCCAGTACTTC. As protein: CASSLGPSGMYQETQYF.

Ten or more counts support this clonotype. The genes are TRBV5-1 and TRBJ2-3; D may be TRBD2 (6 bases). This CDR3 region has 16 residues. CDR1 and CDR2 (germline): SGHRS, YFSETQ. With 4 bases removed from V and 0 bases from J, the gap between germline ends came to 15 bases. CDR3 region: CASSPRGSGSTDTQYF. The CDR3 nucleotides are TGCGCCAGCAGCCCGAGGGGTAGCGGAAGCACAGATACGCAGTATTTT.

The gene calls are TRBV7-2 and TRBJ1-1, with unresolved D. Trimming removed 5 bases at V and 1 base at J, with 17 bases between. The V gene's germline CDR1 is SGHTA and CDR2 FQGNSA. The CDR3 runs 16 residues. CDR3 sequence: CASSREGHIPNTEAFF. The CDR3, as DNA: TGTGCCAGCAGCCGCGAGGGTCACATTCCGAACACTGAAGCTTTCTTT.

The chain has TRBV11-2 and TRBJ2-7; D not resolved. The CDR3 is made up of 14 amino acids. Trimming stripped 5 bases from V and 1 base from J, with 12 bases between. The germline CDR1 and CDR2 sequences are SGHAT and FQNNGV. The CDR3 DNA is TGTGCCAGCAGCCGCCTCCTAGGTTCCTACGAGCAGTACTTC. It codes for CASSRLLGSYEQYF. The whole variable domain, remainder taken from reference TRBV11-2 and TRBJ2-7, is EAGVAQSPRYKIIEKRQSVAFWCNPISGHATLYWYQQILGQGPKLLIQFQNNGVVDDSQLPKDRFSAERLKGVDSTLKIQPAKLEDSAVYLCASSRLLGSYEQYFGPGTRLTVT.

This clonotype was detected only a few times. V is TRBV12-3 or TRBV12-4 and J is TRBJ2-1; maybe TRBD2 (5 bases). V dropped 6 bases and J dropped 9 bases, with 18 bases sitting between them. The CDR3 totals 14 residues. The CDR3: CASSHGLLNSEQFF. In nucleotides, the CDR3 is TGTGCCAGCAGCCACGGACTTCTCAACAGTGAGCAGTTCTTC.

This rearrangement joins TRBV10-3 to TRBJ2-1; unclear D gene. This CDR3 region has 11 residues. The V and J ends lost 7 bases and 6 bases respectively, with 7 bases between them. Germline lookup yields CDR1 ENHRY and CDR2 SYGVKD. The CDR3 nucleotides are TGTGCCATCAAAGGTAGCAATGAGCAGTTCTTC. Residues: CAIKGSNEQFF.